This T cell receptor beta chain was recorded in a study of CD8+ T cells in alopecia areata. Findings and caveats of the study: There were many expanded lesional clones persisting in scalp and blood during tofacitinib.

Extracted RNA was reverse transcribed, and the resulting cDNA served as sequencing template. Assay: immunoSEQ multiplex PCR; the TCRdb copy retains only in-frame clones and omits some. The sample holds about 220,000 clones, around 57% seen once. On this clone itself: Its target is not known.

Germline CDR1 SQVTM, CDR2 ANQGSEA. The CDR3 runs to 13 residues. The ends were cut back, 5 bases at V and 4 bases at J, with 14 bases in the middle. Treatment indicated: oral pan-JAK inhibitor, 5-10 mg twice daily. Sequencing was performed on CD4+ T cells sorted from blood, taken at week 4, from a patient treated with tofacitinib. The clonotype originates from a human donor with alopecia areata. The J gene is TRBJ1-2, the V gene TRBV29-1, with a possible D match to TRBD1 (5 bases). In nucleotides, the CDR3 is TGCAGCGTTAGAGGCAGGGAGGGCTATGGCTACACCTTC. This codes for CSVRGREGYGYTF.